This T cell receptor beta chain derives from a study of molecular identifiers for immune sequencing clone quantification. About the research overall: Replicates partitioned RNA from approximately 20,000 or 98,000 naive CD8 cells into five parts, sequencing four.

This clonotype was detected a few times. Libraries of bulk TCR were made by previously described methods (with listed TCR primers). Each CDR3 protein is one row after TCRdb ran MiXCR on the PCR reads. The sample lists tens of thousands of distinct CDR3 sequences; 19% were seen once. The V gene lost 5 bases and the J gene lost 4 bases, with 18 bases spanning the gap. This CDR3 has 15 residues. Germline CDR1 reads DFQATT; CDR2 reads SNEGSKA (reference sequence). The sample was naive CD8+ T cells from blood, with Jurkat cell RNA spiked in. Subset of the sample: FACS-sorted CD8+CD4-CCR7+CD45RA+ naive T cells. The clonotype was recovered from a human donor in good health. Some libraries in this study had Jurkat cell RNA spiked in. This chain joins TRBV20-1 and TRBJ2-1; D is undetermined. CDR3 amino acids: CSADPIGPQYNEQFF. As DNA, the CDR3 is TGCAGTGCTGACCCGATTGGGCCCCAGTACAATGAGCAGTTCTTC.